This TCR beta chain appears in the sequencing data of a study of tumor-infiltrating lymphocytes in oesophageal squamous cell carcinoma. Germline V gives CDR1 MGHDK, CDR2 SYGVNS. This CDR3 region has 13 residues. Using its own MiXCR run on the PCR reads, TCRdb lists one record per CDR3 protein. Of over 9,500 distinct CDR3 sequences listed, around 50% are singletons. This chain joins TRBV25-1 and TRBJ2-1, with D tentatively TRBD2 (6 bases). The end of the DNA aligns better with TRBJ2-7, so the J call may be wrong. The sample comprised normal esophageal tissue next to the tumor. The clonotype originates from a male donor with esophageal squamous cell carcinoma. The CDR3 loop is CACGRSGLGEQYF. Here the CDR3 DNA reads TGTGCCTGCGGGCGTAGCGGCCTTGGCGAGCAGTACTTC.